This T cell receptor beta chain originates from a study of T cells after posttransplantation cyclophosphamide. V shed 1 base and J 8 bases; nucleotides not matched to a gene: 3. Germline V gives CDR1 SGHRS, CDR2 YFSETQ. The CDR3 extends over 13 amino acids. Produced via immunoSEQ multiplex PCR; TCRdb's table is partial and in-frame only. The table records 30,000 or so clones, roughly 90% of them present only once. General study findings and limits: After PTCy, TRB diversity resembled that of CNI/methotrexate controls.

This clone turned up a few times. Its antigen is unidentified. Input material: PBMCs. The origin of this receptor is a man over 45. The chain combines TRBV5-1 with TRBJ2-3; 8 positions match TRBD2. The DNA of the CDR3 is TGCGCCAGCAGCTTGAGCGGGGGAGCTACGCAGTATTTT. Translating it yields CASSLSGGATQYF.